This passage covers 17 T cell receptor beta chains from one sample sequenced in a study of spatial heterogeneity in lung cancer. Sample time point: sample taken at primary tumor resection. TCRdb re-called the 5' RACE reads through MiXCR, storing one row per CDR3 protein. The table includes roughly 79,000 distinct CDR3 sequences, roughly 8% detected once. Sequencing used PBMCs, obtained at surgery. The origin of the receptors is a male donor with early-stage non-small cell lung cancer.

This clonotype was seen repeatedly, ten times or more. This chain connects TRBV4-3 to TRBJ1-2; D is unclear. The V and J ends lost 1 base and 2 bases respectively, with 11 bases between them. This CDR3 has 15 amino acids. The germline V gene encodes CDR1 LGHNA and CDR2 YSLEER. The CDR3 region is CASSQVRGLNYGYTF. In DNA, the CDR3 is TGCGCCAGCAGCCAAGTTCGGGGTCTCAACTATGGCTACACCTTC.

The rearrangement links TRBV7-9 to TRBJ2-4, with 8 bases lining up with TRBD2. The CDR3 length is 15 residues. Germline trimming cut 7 bases from V and 0 bases from J; bases unmatched to any gene: 5. Looked up from germline, CDR1 is SEHNR and CDR2 is FQNEAQ (reference sequence). The CDR3 sequence is CASTVAGLAKNIQYF. CDR3 nucleotides: TGTGCCAGCACCGTAGCGGGGCTAGCCAAAAACATTCAGTACTTC.

The sample holds many counts of this clonotype. The V gene is TRBV7-2, the J gene TRBJ1-1; D remains unclear. Trimming took 2 bases from V and 4 from J, leaving 8 bases between them. The CDR3 is made up of 13 amino acids. Germline V CDR1 and CDR2: SGHTA, FQGNSA. CDR3 amino acids: CASSLYSRTEAFF. The DNA for the CDR3 is TGTGCCAGCAGCTTATACAGCCGCACTGAAGCTTTCTTT.

This clonotype has a handful of counts. The chain uses TRBV7-9 and TRBJ2-1, with TRBD2 matching 8 bases. Per the germline V gene, CDR1 is SEHNR and CDR2 is FQNEAQ (reference sequence). CDR3 size: 12 residues. Germline trimming cut 4 bases from V and 10 bases from J; bases unmatched to any gene: 3. CDR3 region: CASSSTSGEQFF. CDR3 bases: TGTGCCAGCAGCTCCACTAGCGGCGAGCAGTTCTTC.

The chain is built from TRBV6-5 and TRBJ2-5, with a tentative D call TRBD2 (5 bases). Looked up from germline, CDR1 is MNHEY and CDR2 is SVGAGI. The CDR3 covers 12 residues. With 5 bases removed from V and 7 bases from J, the gap between germline ends came to 11 bases. CDR3 coding DNA: TGTGCCAGCAGTAGTGAACTAGGGACCCAGTACTTC. Translated, it gives CASSSELGTQYF.

This clonotype was observed at least ten times. V gene TRBV10-3 combines with J gene TRBJ2-7; TRBD2 might be the D (6 bases). V dropped 11 bases and J dropped 0 bases, with 14 bases sitting between them. The CDR3 has 13 amino acids. Germline assignment: CDR1 ENHRY and CDR2 SYGVKD. Here the CDR3 reads CASRDSSSYEQYF. CDR3 nucleotides: TGTGCCTCCCGGGACTCGAGCTCCTACGAGCAGTACTTC.

This sequence joins TRBV12-3 or TRBV12-4 and TRBJ2-7; a weak D match, TRBD2 (6 bases). This CDR3 spans 17 amino acids. V was trimmed by 5 bases and J by 6 bases, leaving 26 bases between them. In DNA, the CDR3 is TGTGCCAGCAGTCAAGGGAAAGGGGACTTTGGATCCCCCGAGCAGTACTTC. Its translation: CASSQGKGDFGSPEQYF.

Many counts were recorded for this clonotype. CDR3 bases: TGCAGCGTTGATTGGGGGTTGGATGAGCAGTTCTTC. Amino acid sequence: CSVDWGLDEQFF. J is TRBJ2-1 and V is TRBV29-1; either TRBD1 or TRBD2 may fit D (5 bases each). V was pared by 3 bases and J by 8 bases, with 11 bases between. The CDR3 loop spans 12 amino acids. Germline V gene sequence: CDR1 SQVTM, CDR2 ANQGSEA.

This clonotype has a count of ten or more. The CDR3 here is CASSPYLGDYGYTF. The CDR3 DNA sequence: TGTGCCAGCAGCCCATACCTAGGGGACTATGGCTACACCTTC. The rearrangement joins TRBV7-2 to TRBJ1-2; possible D gene TRBD1, 5 bases. This CDR3 comprises 14 residues. Germline CDR1 is SGHTA and CDR2 is FQGNSA. The germline V and J ends were trimmed by 5 bases and 3 bases, with 13 bases remaining between them.

The rearrangement joins TRBV7-3 to TRBJ1-1; D unclear. Germline CDR1 reads SGHTA; CDR2 reads FQGTGA. With 3 bases removed from V and 1 base from J, the gap between germline ends came to 9 bases. CDR3 size: 14 residues. CDR3 sequence: CASSFGEGNTEAFF. The CDR3 region has the DNA TGTGCCAGCAGCTTCGGAGAGGGGAACACTGAAGCTTTCTTT.

This clonotype was detected only a few times. The chain uses TRBV9 and TRBJ1-1; D is undetermined. The CDR3 has 13 amino acids. Germline CDR1 and CDR2: SGDLS and YYNGEE. The germline V and J ends were trimmed by 2 bases and 0 bases, with 5 bases remaining between them. In DNA form, the CDR3 reads TGTGCCAGCAGCGTGGGTATGAACACTGAAGCTTTCTTT. It codes for CASSVGMNTEAFF.

This clonotype was seen many times. This chain connects TRBV4-2 to TRBJ2-3; 11 nucleotides align to TRBD2. The CDR3 contains 16 residues. With 0 bases clipped from V and 4 bases from J, the junction kept 3 bases outside the gene matches. Germline V lookup: CDR1 LGHNA, CDR2 YNFKEQ. CDR3 in DNA: TGTGCCAGCAGCCAAGATAGGACTAGCGGGTCAGATACGCAGTATTTT. Amino acids: CASSQDRTSGSDTQYF.

This clonotype appeared many times. The rearrangement joins TRBV4-2 to TRBJ2-5, with D perhaps matching TRBD2 (6 bases). CDR1 and CDR2 from the germline V gene are LGHNA and YNFKEQ. There are 14 residues in the CDR3. Between the trimmed V and J ends, which lost 4 bases and 2 bases, there was a span of 11 bases. The CDR3 loop is CASSPVEGQETQYF. The CDR3 DNA is TGTGCCAGCAGCCCAGTGGAGGGTCAAGAGACCCAGTACTTC.

This clonotype was picked up many times. The chain employs TRBV6-5 and TRBJ2-1; 12 nucleotides agree with TRBD2. With V trimmed by 0 bases and J by 7 bases, 4 bases remained unmatched. Germline values: CDR1 MNHEY, CDR2 SVGAGI. This CDR3 has 16 amino acids. CDR3 bases: TGTGCCAGCAGTTACTCACTAGCGGGAGGTAGGAATGAGCAGTTCTTC. This translates into CASSYSLAGGRNEQFF.

This clonotype showed up many times. The chain combines TRBV27 with TRBJ1-1; D is ambiguous. This CDR3 region has 14 residues. Trimming removed 5 bases from V and 0 bases from J, with 10 bases in between. Germline lookup yields CDR1 MNHEY and CDR2 SMNVEV (reference sequence). The CDR3 DNA sequence: TGTGCCAGCAGTATAACAGCCATGAACACTGAAGCTTTCTTT. This sequence encodes CASSITAMNTEAFF.

The gene calls are TRBV6-6 and TRBJ1-6; the match to TRBD1 covers 7 bases. J was trimmed by 6 bases and V by 4 bases; bases with no gene match: 6. Germline V gene sequence: CDR1 MNHNY, CDR2 SVGAGI (reference sequence). The CDR3 covers 15 residues. The CDR3 DNA is TGTGCCAGCAGTTTGAGTCGACAGGGTAATTCACCCCTCCACTTT. Translation: CASSLSRQGNSPLHF.

This clonotype has a count of ten or more. In DNA, the CDR3 is TGTGCCATCAGTGAGTCCGCTGATCAGCCCCAGCATTTT. Translating gives CAISESADQPQHF. This chain joins TRBV10-3 and TRBJ1-5; no clear D gene. Germline V gene data show CDR1 as ENHRY and CDR2 as SYGVKD. V shed 0 bases and J shed 5 bases, with 5 bases lying between them. This CDR3 has 13 residues.